A selection of T cell receptor beta chains follows, all from one sample in a study of T cell repertoires in cytomegalovirus infection. TCRdb re-called the reads with MiXCR, one entry per CDR3 protein. The sample includes around 120,000 distinct CDR3 sequences, 8.8% seen only once; the top ten take over 9.5%. The specimen was PBMCs. All receptors come from a human donor in good health (CMV status not recorded). Some clones in this sample may be carry-over from other donors' samples. Both conserved end residues are part of each CDR3. A D gene is named only where the DNA matches it firmly. Size is stated for part of the rows, as once, few or many counts, or as a class when the clone is expanded.

d_call: .; j_call: TRBJ2-7; clone_size: many; v_call: TRBV2; cdr3_aa: CASSPRRYEQYF; cdr3_nt: TGTGCCAGCAGCCCGAGACGCTACGAGCAGTACTTC
d_call: .; j_call: TRBJ2-1; clone_size: many; v_call: TRBV7-3; cdr3_aa: CASSSYGVDNEQFF; cdr3_nt: TGTGCCAGCAGCTCTTACGGGGTGGACAATGAGCAGTTCTTC
d_call: TRBD1; j_call: TRBJ2-7; clone_size: few; v_call: TRBV4-1; cdr3_aa: CASSQFRGGQGSRHEQYF; cdr3_nt: TGCGCCAGCAGCCAATTCAGAGGAGGACAGGGGAGCAGACACGAGCAGTACTTC
d_call: TRBD1; j_call: TRBJ1-2; clone_size: many; v_call: TRBV12-3/TRBV12-4; cdr3_aa: CASRKQGGGGYTF; cdr3_nt: TGTGCCAGCAGAAAACAGGGGGGCGGTGGCTACACCTTC
d_call: .; j_call: TRBJ1-2; clone_size: many; v_call: TRBV5-8; cdr3_aa: CASSIGNANYGYTF; cdr3_nt: TGTGCCAGCAGCATCGGGAACGCTAACTATGGCTACACCTTC
d_call: .; j_call: TRBJ2-5; clone_size: few; v_call: TRBV29-1; cdr3_aa: CSVVSSGLGETQYF; cdr3_nt: TGCAGCGTTGTATCGAGTGGGCTAGGAGAGACCCAGTACTTC
d_call: .; j_call: TRBJ2-2; clone_size: .; v_call: TRBV6-2/TRBV6-3; cdr3_aa: CASDSTGWNTGELFF; cdr3_nt: TGTGCCAGCGATTCAACGGGGTGGAACACCGGGGAGCTGTTTTTT
d_call: .; j_call: TRBJ2-7; clone_size: many; v_call: TRBV7-9; cdr3_aa: CASSLVSTLSSYEQYF; cdr3_nt: TGTGCCAGCAGCTTAGTCAGCACGTTATCCTCCTACGAGCAGTACTTC
d_call: .; j_call: TRBJ2-4; clone_size: .; v_call: TRBV29-1; cdr3_aa: CSASGTTNIQYF; cdr3_nt: TGCAGCGCCTCCGGGACGACTAACATTCAGTACTTC
d_call: TRBD1; j_call: TRBJ2-3; clone_size: few; v_call: TRBV10-3; cdr3_aa: CAISGQGGTDTQYF; cdr3_nt: TGTGCCATCAGCGGACAGGGTGGCACAGATACGCAGTATTTT
d_call: TRBD1; j_call: TRBJ2-1; clone_size: few; v_call: TRBV28; cdr3_aa: CASSRIQGAGQFF; cdr3_nt: TGTGCCAGCAGCCGCATACAGGGGGCAGGGCAGTTCTTC
d_call: .; j_call: TRBJ1-2; clone_size: many; v_call: TRBV5-4; cdr3_aa: CASSPEGPFRPTNYGYTF; cdr3_nt: TGTGCCAGCAGCCCCGAGGGTCCTTTTAGGCCGACTAACTATGGCTACACCTTC
d_call: TRBD1; j_call: TRBJ1-4; clone_size: many; v_call: TRBV7-2; cdr3_aa: CASSQAGGSEKLFF; cdr3_nt: TGTGCCAGCAGCCAGGCAGGGGGCAGTGAAAAACTGTTTTTT
d_call: .; j_call: TRBJ1-2; clone_size: .; v_call: TRBV28; cdr3_aa: CASSPQGNVYGYTF; cdr3_nt: TGTGCCAGCAGTCCACAGGGTAACGTCTATGGCTACACCTTC
d_call: TRBD2; j_call: TRBJ2-1; clone_size: many; v_call: TRBV28; cdr3_aa: CASSELAGGLNEQFF; cdr3_nt: TGTGCCAGCAGTGAACTAGCGGGGGGCCTCAATGAGCAGTTCTTC
d_call: .; j_call: TRBJ1-6; clone_size: .; v_call: TRBV6-6; cdr3_aa: CASSSQTGVNSPLHF; cdr3_nt: TGTGCCAGCAGTTCCCAGACAGGAGTTAATTCACCCCTCCACTTT
d_call: TRBD1; j_call: TRBJ1-1; clone_size: few; v_call: TRBV28; cdr3_aa: CASGRTGIMNTEAFF; cdr3_nt: TGTGCCAGCGGAAGGACAGGGATCATGAACACTGAAGCTTTCTTT
d_call: .; j_call: TRBJ1-2; clone_size: .; v_call: TRBV2; cdr3_aa: CASKVVHGYTF; cdr3_nt: TGTGCCAGCAAGGTGGTCCATGGCTACACCTTC
d_call: .; j_call: TRBJ2-7; clone_size: .; v_call: TRBV27; cdr3_aa: CASSLSDGASYEQYF; cdr3_nt: TGTGCCAGCAGTTTATCGGACGGGGCCTCCTACGAGCAGTACTTC
d_call: TRBD2; j_call: TRBJ2-1; clone_size: many; v_call: TRBV4-2; cdr3_aa: CASSLRVAGAGPTDEQFF; cdr3_nt: TGTGCCAGCAGCCTCAGAGTAGCGGGGGCTGGTCCTACGGATGAGCAGTTCTTC
d_call: TRBD1; j_call: TRBJ2-5; clone_size: .; v_call: TRBV20-1; cdr3_aa: CSVMTGGEQTQYF; cdr3_nt: TGCAGTGTCATGACAGGGGGCGAGCAGACCCAGTACTTC
d_call: TRBD1; j_call: TRBJ1-2; clone_size: few; v_call: TRBV20-1; cdr3_aa: CSAPGTGFGYTF; cdr3_nt: TGCAGTGCCCCAGGGACAGGGTTTGGCTACACCTTC
d_call: .; j_call: TRBJ2-3; clone_size: many; v_call: TRBV2; cdr3_aa: CASSVESSTQYF; cdr3_nt: TGTGCCAGCAGTGTCGAGTCCTCTACGCAGTATTTT
d_call: TRBD2; j_call: TRBJ2-5; clone_size: .; v_call: TRBV6-1; cdr3_aa: CASSEALPASGGTLRETQYF; cdr3_nt: TGTGCCAGCAGTGAAGCGCTTCCAGCTAGCGGGGGGACCCTTCGAGAGACCCAGTACTTC
d_call: .; j_call: TRBJ2-2; clone_size: .; v_call: TRBV28; cdr3_aa: CASRNQQGRAGELFF; cdr3_nt: TGTGCCAGCAGAAATCAACAGGGAAGGGCCGGGGAGCTGTTTTTT
d_call: .; j_call: TRBJ2-3; clone_size: .; v_call: TRBV11-2; cdr3_aa: CASSPLGAGTDTQYF; cdr3_nt: TGTGCCAGCAGCCCCTTAGGGGCGGGGACAGATACGCAGTATTTT
d_call: TRBD1; j_call: TRBJ2-3; clone_size: many; v_call: TRBV6-5; cdr3_aa: CASSYGTGIDTQYF; cdr3_nt: TGTGCCAGCAGTTACGGGACAGGGATTGATACGCAGTATTTT
d_call: TRBD2; j_call: TRBJ2-7; clone_size: few; v_call: TRBV2; cdr3_aa: CASTLPGTIEQYF; cdr3_nt: TGTGCCAGCACCCTTCCAGGGACTATCGAGCAGTACTTC
d_call: .; j_call: TRBJ1-2; clone_size: many; v_call: TRBV7-8; cdr3_aa: CASSLEEGPFNYGYTF; cdr3_nt: TGTGCCAGCAGCTTAGAAGAGGGACCGTTTAACTATGGCTACACCTTC
d_call: .; j_call: TRBJ2-1; clone_size: many; v_call: TRBV12-3/TRBV12-4; cdr3_aa: CASTTVQNNEQFF; cdr3_nt: TGTGCCAGCACCACGGTCCAAAACAATGAGCAGTTCTTC
d_call: .; j_call: TRBJ1-5; clone_size: many; v_call: TRBV25-1; cdr3_aa: CASSESGGKGQPQHF; cdr3_nt: TGTGCCAGCAGTGAATCAGGAGGGAAGGGGCAGCCCCAGCATTTT
d_call: TRBD1; j_call: TRBJ1-4; clone_size: many; v_call: TRBV28; cdr3_aa: CASSSLTGATNEKLFF; cdr3_nt: TGTGCCAGCAGCTCCCTGACAGGGGCAACTAATGAAAAACTGTTTTTT
d_call: .; j_call: TRBJ1-5; clone_size: many; v_call: TRBV28; cdr3_aa: CASSGGEGNQPQHF; cdr3_nt: TGTGCCAGCAGTGGGGGGGAAGGCAATCAGCCCCAGCATTTT
d_call: .; j_call: TRBJ1-1; clone_size: many; v_call: TRBV20-1; cdr3_aa: CSALPGGQWTEAFF; cdr3_nt: TGCAGTGCTCTTCCGGGGGGCCAGTGGACTGAAGCTTTCTTT
d_call: .; j_call: TRBJ2-3; clone_size: many; v_call: TRBV7-2; cdr3_aa: CASSLGSTDTQYF; cdr3_nt: TGTGCCAGCAGCTTGGGTAGCACAGATACGCAGTATTTT
d_call: .; j_call: TRBJ2-3; clone_size: many; v_call: TRBV7-2; cdr3_aa: CASSLASDTQYF; cdr3_nt: TGTGCCAGCAGCTTAGCATCAGATACGCAGTATTTT
d_call: .; j_call: TRBJ1-6; clone_size: few; v_call: TRBV20-1; cdr3_aa: CSASSPMKGSPLHF; cdr3_nt: TGCAGTGCTTCCAGTCCCATGAAGGGTTCACCCCTCCACTTT